Sequencing of this T cell receptor (beta chain) was carried out in a study of regulatory T cells in long-lasting Graves disease. Study findings and constraints: Repertoires from persistent disease leaned toward TRBV28, TRBJ1-2 and TRBJ2-5.

Notes on this clonotype: Its antigen is currently unknown.

Germline values: CDR1 SGDLS, CDR2 YYNGEE. This CDR3 contains 19 residues. V was clipped by 3 bases and J by 6 bases; unmatched bases: 19. Libraries of TCR beta came from iRepertoire HTBI primers plus Arm-PCR of CDR3 regions. TCRdb analysed the multiplex PCR reads with MiXCR anew, one entry per CDR3 protein. The table has under 300,000 distinct CDR3 sequences, about 16% seen once; the top ten hold about 20%. Time point noted: newly diagnosed GD, antithyroid drugs for less than 3 months. RNA isolated from PBMCs was used to make the TCR library. The sequenced sample was peripheral blood mononuclear cells (PBMCs), obtained at new diagnosis, from a patient treated with antithyroid drugs. The source of this sequence is a female donor with Graves disease. The chain has TRBV9 and TRBJ2-7; TRBD2 aligns across 12 bases. The CDR3 protein is CASSEVRTSGNIQRREQYF. The DNA for the CDR3 is TGTGCCAGCAGCGAAGTTAGGACTAGCGGGAACATACAACGGCGCGAGCAGTACTTC.